Listed below are T cell receptor beta chains from one sample, sequenced in a study of T cells in localized non-small cell lung cancer. Using immunoSEQ multiplex PCR, the repertoire was profiled, and TCRdb retains in-frame clones only, with some absent. The table has around 2,000 clones, approximately 22% seen once. The sample here was lung tumor tissue, taken before any cancer treatment. The receptor source for this set is a woman between 40 and 69 years old with stage I lung adenocarcinoma. CDR3s leave out the opening cysteine and the closing phenylalanine or tryptophan. Fields, in order: V gene, clone size, J gene, CDR3 protein. Clone size is not always given. Where it is, it says once, few, many or a class for expanded clones.

TRBV6-8,medium-sized,TRBJ2-5,ASRRGAGETQY
TRBV29-1,NA,TRBJ1-2,SVQVRTDYGYT
TRBV9,NA,TRBJ2-1,ASSPQPTANEQF
TRBV28,NA,TRBJ2-3,ASSPPQGTSTDTQY
TRBV18,NA,TRBJ2-2,ASSPGGNTGELF
TRBV11-3,NA,TRBJ2-1,ASSLPKTGFEQF
TRBV5-1,NA,TRBJ2-3,ASSLEQGITDTQY
TRBV11-3,few,TRBJ2-2,ASRQGNLAGELF